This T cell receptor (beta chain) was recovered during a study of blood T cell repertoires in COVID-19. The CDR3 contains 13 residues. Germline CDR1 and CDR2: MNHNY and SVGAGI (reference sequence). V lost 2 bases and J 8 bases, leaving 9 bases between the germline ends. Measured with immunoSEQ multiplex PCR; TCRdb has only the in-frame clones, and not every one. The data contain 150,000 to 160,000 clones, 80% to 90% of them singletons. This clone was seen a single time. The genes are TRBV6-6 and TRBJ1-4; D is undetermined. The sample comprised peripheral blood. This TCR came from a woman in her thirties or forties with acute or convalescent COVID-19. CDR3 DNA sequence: TGTGCCAGCAGTTACGGAGGTAACGAAAAACTGTTTTTT. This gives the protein CASSYGGNEKLFF.